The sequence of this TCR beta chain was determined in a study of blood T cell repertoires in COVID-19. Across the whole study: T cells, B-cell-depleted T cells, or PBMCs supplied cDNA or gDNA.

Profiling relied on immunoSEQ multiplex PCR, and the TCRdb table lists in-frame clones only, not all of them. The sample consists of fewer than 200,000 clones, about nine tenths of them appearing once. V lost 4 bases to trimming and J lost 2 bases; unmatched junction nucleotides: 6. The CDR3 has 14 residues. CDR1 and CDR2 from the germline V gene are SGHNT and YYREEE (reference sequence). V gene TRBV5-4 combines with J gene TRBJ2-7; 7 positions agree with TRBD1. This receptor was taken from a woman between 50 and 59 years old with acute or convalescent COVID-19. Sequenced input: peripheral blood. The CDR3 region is CASSVGQAPYEQYF. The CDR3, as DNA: TGTGCCAGCAGCGTCGGACAGGCGCCCTACGAGCAGTACTTC.